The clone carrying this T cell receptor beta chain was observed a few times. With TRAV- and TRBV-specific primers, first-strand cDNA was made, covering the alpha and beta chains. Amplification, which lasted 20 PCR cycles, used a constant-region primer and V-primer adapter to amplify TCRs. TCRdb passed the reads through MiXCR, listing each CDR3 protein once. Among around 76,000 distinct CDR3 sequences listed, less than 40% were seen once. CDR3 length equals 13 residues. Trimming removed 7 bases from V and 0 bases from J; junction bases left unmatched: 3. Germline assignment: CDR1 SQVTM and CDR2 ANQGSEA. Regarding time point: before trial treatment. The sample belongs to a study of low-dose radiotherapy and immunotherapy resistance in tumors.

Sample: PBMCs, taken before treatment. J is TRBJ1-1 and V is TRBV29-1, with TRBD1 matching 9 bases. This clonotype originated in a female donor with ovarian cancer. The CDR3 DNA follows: TGCAGCGGGGGGGACAGGGTGAACACTGAAGCTTTCTTT. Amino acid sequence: CSGGDRVNTEAFF. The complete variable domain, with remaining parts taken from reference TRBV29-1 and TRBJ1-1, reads SAVISQKPSRDICQRGTSLTIQCQVDSQVTMMFWYRQQPGQSLTLIATANQGSEATYESGFVIDKFPISRPNLTFSTLTVSNMSPEDSSIYLCSGGDRVNTEAFFGQGTRLTVV.